This TCR beta chain was identified in a study of blood T cell repertoires in COVID-19. About the research overall: Whether acute or convalescent, the COVID-19 samples came from the United States, Italy and Spain. Sources were T cells, B-cell-depleted T cells, or PBMCs; the material itself was cDNA or gDNA.

Per the study methods: Amplification of reference gene primers provided the estimated nucleated cell counts. Here immunoSEQ multiplex PCR was the method, and the copy in TCRdb shows in-frame clones only, minus some. That table supplies the V and J calls and clone size; D and trimming were determined from the DNA. The repertoire holds fewer than 250,000 clones, with 65% to 90% as singletons. Trimming pared 0 bases from V and 7 bases from J, leaving 10 bases between. The CDR3 runs 14 residues. The germline V gene has CDR1 SGHDN and CDR2 FVKESK. Material for sequencing was peripheral blood. This clonotype was obtained from a woman aged 45-60 years with acute or convalescent COVID-19. J is TRBJ2-4 and V is TRBV14, with D uncertain. CDR3 region: CASSQDFPPNIQYF. CDR3 bases: TGTGCCAGCAGCCAAGACTTCCCCCCGAACATTCAGTACTTC.